The 23 T cell receptor beta chains reported below all come from one sample, sequenced in a study of blood T cell repertoires in COVID-19 (dated by TCRdb to the early 2020s). Preparation of the library involved the immunoSEQ multiplex PCR assay. TCRdb limited this immuneACCESS table to in-frame rearrangements with V and J called. A share of clones is missing; checked studies link under half to unresolved V genes, and the rest is unexplained. Within this sample are 200,000 to 300,000 clones, with approximately 86% of them counted one time only. The ten most abundant clones make up around 5.1% of the sample. Material: peripheral blood. The receptors shown here come from a woman aged 55-70 years with COVID-19, enrolled during active disease.

The chain is built from TRBV6-1 and TRBJ1-2; a possible D gene is TRBD1 (6 bases). Trimming left V 5 bases short and J 6 bases short, with 16 bases between. The CDR3 extends over 14 amino acids. Germline CDR1 is MNHNS and CDR2 is SASEGT. The DNA of the CDR3 is TGTGCCAGCAGTTATCAGGGGCGGGAGGATGGCTACACCTTC. The encoded protein is CASSYQGREDGYTF.

The V and J genes are TRBV24-1 and TRBJ2-2, with TRBD2 identical over 7 bases. The germline CDR1 and CDR2 sequences are KGHDR and SFDVKD. CDR3 length: 14 amino acids. Trimming removed 5 bases from V and 4 bases from J; junction bases left unmatched: 3. CDR3 protein: CATSGRGVTGELFF. The CDR3 DNA is TGTGCCACCAGTGGCCGGGGGGTCACCGGGGAGCTGTTTTTT.

The J gene is TRBJ1-2, the V gene TRBV28; 10 positions agree with TRBD1. V dropped 5 bases and J dropped 8; count of bases not matched to a gene: 8. CDR3 length: 14 amino acids. Germline CDR1 is MDHEN and CDR2 is SYDVKM. CDR3 residues: CASSQTGGGGGYTF. DNA for the CDR3: TGTGCCAGCAGTCAGACAGGGGGCGGGGGGGGCTACACCTTC.

This clone was found once. This chain uses TRBV5-1 with TRBJ1-5, with a tentative D call TRBD1 (6 bases). The CDR3 is made up of 15 amino acids. Germline assignment: CDR1 SGHRS and CDR2 YFSETQ. Deletions cut 4 bases from V and 10 bases from J, with 21 bases between. This chain's CDR3 is CASSPGGGANPPQHF. The CDR3, as DNA: TGCGCCAGCAGCCCGGGTGGGGGGGCCAATCCCCCCCAGCATTTT.

The chain uses TRBV7-2 and TRBJ1-5; D gene uncertain. The CDR3 contains 16 residues. The germline V gene has CDR1 SGHTA and CDR2 FQGNSA. The V gene lost 1 base and the J gene lost 2 bases, with 12 bases spanning the gap. The CDR3 nucleotides read TGTGCCAGCAGCTTAGGGTACGGGGAGGGCAATCAGCCCCAGCATTTT. Its protein product is CASSLGYGEGNQPQHF.

The J gene is TRBJ1-2, the V gene TRBV28; 9 nucleotides match TRBD1. CDR1 and CDR2 (germline): MDHEN, SYDVKM. The CDR3 is 19 residues long. J was trimmed by 7 bases and V by 5 bases; bases with no gene match: 23. The CDR3 DNA is TGTGCCAGCAGTCCCATCAACTATGGGACAGGGCGTAACCGAGGTGGCTACACCTTC. Translation: CASSPINYGTGRNRGGYTF.

The chain recombines TRBV6-1 with TRBJ1-6; TRBD1 matches at 10 bases. V trimming: 5 bases; J trimming: 10 bases; junction bases outside the gene matches: 11. CDR3 length: 16 amino acids. CDR1 is MNHNS and CDR2 is SASEGT in the germline V gene. The CDR3 DNA follows: TGTGCCAGCAGTAAAGGGACAGGGGATCTGCGATCACCCCTCCACTTT. Its translation: CASSKGTGDLRSPLHF.

The rearrangement uses TRBV30 and TRBJ1-4; 8 bases fit TRBD1. V lost 5 bases to trimming and J lost 2 bases; unmatched junction nucleotides: 7. Germline lookup yields CDR1 GTSNPN and CDR2 SVGIG (reference sequence). The CDR3 has 15 residues. CDR3: CAWDRGRGTNEKLFF. The CDR3 DNA reads as TGTGCCTGGGACAGGGGAAGGGGGACTAATGAAAAACTGTTTTTT.

Notes on this clone: Within the sample, other DNA sequences also encode this same CDR3. The chain joins TRBV29-1 to TRBJ2-7; TRBD2 aligns across 11 bases. Losses at the gene ends were 3 bases for V and 3 bases for J; bases not matched to a gene: 4. Germline CDR1 SQVTM, CDR2 ANQGSEA. CDR3 length: 14 amino acids. CDR3 sequence reads: CSVDGTSGSYEQYF. The CDR3 DNA is TGCAGCGTTGACGGAACTAGCGGGAGCTACGAGCAGTACTTC.

This clone has a handful of counts. The chain is built from TRBV5-5 and TRBJ1-6, with unresolved D. The germline V gene has CDR1 SGHKS and CDR2 YYEKEE (reference sequence). The CDR3 length is 14 residues. Trimming took 2 bases from V and 6 from J, leaving 9 bases between them. The CDR3 region has the DNA TGTGCCAGCAGCTTTGCCGGAGTTAATTCACCCCTCCACTTT. This sequence encodes CASSFAGVNSPLHF.

The chain recombines TRBV5-4 with TRBJ2-5; D perhaps matches TRBD1 (6 bases). With 5 bases removed from V and 5 bases from J, the gap between germline ends came to 16 bases. Per germline, CDR1 SGHNT and CDR2 YYREEE (reference sequence). The CDR3 contains 14 residues. CDR3 DNA: TGTGCCAGCAGACGCCAGGGGTTTCAGGAGACCCAGTACTTC. Protein sequence: CASRRQGFQETQYF.

The chain links TRBV27 to TRBJ2-2, with 10 bases fitting TRBD1. The J segment lost 7 bases and the V segment lost 7 bases, leaving 9 bases of the junction unmatched. The CDR3 is 15 amino acids. The germline V gene encodes CDR1 MNHEY and CDR2 SMNVEV (reference sequence). Here the CDR3 reads CASTAGTGVVGELFF. The CDR3 nucleotides read TGTGCCAGCACGGCCGGGACAGGGGTCGTCGGGGAGCTGTTTTTT.

The rearrangement uses TRBV5-1 and TRBJ1-4; 12 bases agree with TRBD1. Trimming took 0 bases from V and 7 from J; bases not matched to a gene: 1. Germline V gene sequence: CDR1 SGHRS, CDR2 YFSETQ. The CDR3 length is 15 residues. CDR3 in amino acids: CASSLGDRGLEKLFF. In nucleotides, the CDR3 is TGCGCCAGCAGCTTGGGGGACAGGGGGCTTGAAAAACTGTTTTTT.

The chain joins TRBV6-1 to TRBJ2-3; the D is unclear. The CDR3 has 12 residues. The V gene lost 2 bases and the J gene lost 6 bases, with 6 bases spanning the gap. Germline values: CDR1 MNHNS, CDR2 SASEGT. CDR3: CASSELRDTQYF. In DNA form, the CDR3 reads TGTGCCAGCAGTGAATTACGGGATACGCAGTATTTT.

This chain links TRBV19 with TRBJ1-1; D possibly corresponds to TRBD1 (6 bases). The CDR3 sequence is 15 residues long. The ends were cut back, 6 bases at V and 4 bases at J, with 18 bases in the middle. In germline, CDR1 is LNHDA, CDR2 SQIVND (reference sequence). The CDR3 DNA reads as TGTGCCAGTAGACCGACCGGGGGGGCGGGCACTGAAGCTTTCTTT. Protein product: CASRPTGGAGTEAFF.

The chain employs TRBV2 and TRBJ1-1; 7 nucleotides align to TRBD1. From germline, CDR1 is SNHLY and CDR2 FYNNEI. V trimming: 6 bases; J trimming: 6 bases; junction bases outside the gene matches: 7. The CDR3 runs to 13 residues. The CDR3: CASSPDRVAEAFF. The DNA for the CDR3 is TGTGCCAGCAGCCCCGACAGGGTTGCTGAAGCTTTCTTT.

The chain combines TRBV5-1 with TRBJ1-2; D gene ambiguous. CDR1 and CDR2 from the germline V gene are SGHRS and YFSETQ. The CDR3 has 14 amino acids. V was shortened by 0 bases and J by 4 bases, with 10 bases between the two germline ends. DNA of the CDR3: TGCGCCAGCAGCTTGGACGGGTCGGGCTATGGCTACACCTTC. Protein sequence: CASSLDGSGYGYTF. Looking up the rest from reference TRBV5-1 and TRBJ1-2 gives the full variable domain: KAGVTQTPRYLIKTRGQQVTLSCSPISGHRSVSWYQQTPGQGLQFLFEYFSETQRNKGNFPGRFSGRQFSNSRSEMNVSTLELGDSALYLCASSLDGSGYGYTFGSGTRLTVV.

The rearrangement uses TRBV28 and TRBJ2-7; TRBD2 agrees at 8 bases. This CDR3 has 15 residues. With 1 base clipped from V and 7 bases from J, the junction kept 9 bases outside the gene matches. Germline-derived CDR1 and CDR2 are MDHEN and SYDVKM. DNA of the CDR3: TGTGCCAGCAGTTTATCGGGGGGGATTTCGCGGGAGCAGTACTTC. Its protein product is CASSLSGGISREQYF.

This chain connects TRBV7-2 to TRBJ2-5; 12 nucleotides match TRBD2. Unmatched junction bases numbered 9, after V lost 5 bases and J lost 5 bases. The germline V gene has CDR1 SGHTA and CDR2 FQGNSA. This CDR3 spans 16 amino acids. CDR3 residues: CASSPRLAGVSETQYF. In nucleotides, the CDR3 is TGTGCCAGCAGCCCCCGACTAGCGGGAGTATCGGAGACCCAGTACTTC.

This chain uses TRBV7-3 with TRBJ2-1, with TRBD1 matching over 8 bases. From germline, CDR1 is SGHTA and CDR2 FQGTGA. This CDR3 is 19 amino acids long. With 5 bases clipped from V and 5 bases from J, the junction kept 20 bases outside the gene matches. The CDR3 coding sequence is TGTGCCAGCAGCCCGACCGGGCAGGGGGCAATCGGGTCGCACAATGAGCAGTTCTTC. Its protein product is CASSPTGQGAIGSHNEQFF.

The chain combines TRBV28 with TRBJ1-2, with D possibly matching TRBD1 (6 bases). The CDR3 spans 14 residues. In germline, CDR1 is MDHEN, CDR2 SYDVKM. V was shortened by 5 bases and J by 8 bases, with 18 bases between the two germline ends. The CDR3 reads CASSTPSGVGGYTF. CDR3 DNA: TGTGCCAGCAGTACCCCCTCAGGGGTGGGCGGCTACACCTTC.

This chain connects TRBV28 to TRBJ2-5, with 9 nucleotides matching TRBD2. V lost 2 bases, J lost 13 bases, and 8 bases stayed unmatched. The CDR3 consists of 13 residues. CDR1 is MDHEN, CDR2 SYDVKM, per germline. DNA of the CDR3: TGTGCCAGCAGTTTACCCCCTCCGGGACTAGCGTACTTC. This encodes CASSLPPPGLAYF.

This clone was recorded only once. The V gene is TRBV30, the J gene TRBJ2-3; 10 bases align to TRBD2. The CDR3 spans 18 residues. Looked up from germline, CDR1 is GTSNPN and CDR2 is SVGIG (reference sequence). V shed 5 bases and J 1 base; nucleotides not matched to a gene: 15. CDR3 sequence: CAWLGLAGAGWGTDTQYF. In DNA form, the CDR3 reads TGTGCCTGGCTCGGCCTAGCGGGAGCGGGGTGGGGCACAGATACGCAGTATTTT.